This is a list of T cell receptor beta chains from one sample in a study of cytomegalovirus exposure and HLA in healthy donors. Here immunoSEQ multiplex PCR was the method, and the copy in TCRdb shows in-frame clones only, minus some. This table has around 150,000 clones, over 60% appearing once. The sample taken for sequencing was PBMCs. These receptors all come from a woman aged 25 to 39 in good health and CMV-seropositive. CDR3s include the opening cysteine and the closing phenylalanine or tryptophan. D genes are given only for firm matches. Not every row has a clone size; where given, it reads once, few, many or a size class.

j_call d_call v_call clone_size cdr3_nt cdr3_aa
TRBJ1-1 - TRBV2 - TGTGCCAGCAGGAGTGGGGGCCTTTACACTGAAGCTTTCTTT CASRSGGLYTEAFF
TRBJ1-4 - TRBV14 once TGTGCCAGCAGCCAAGATGCAGCCGGCGGGCTTGAAAAACTGTTTTTT CASSQDAAGGLEKLFF
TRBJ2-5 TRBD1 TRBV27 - TGTGCCAGCAGTCCAAGGACAGGGAAGGACCAAGAGACCCAGTACTTC CASSPRTGKDQETQYF
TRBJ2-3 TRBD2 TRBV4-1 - TGCGCCAGCAGCCACCCCCCGCTAGCGGGGGGGCGAGATACGCAGTATTTT CASSHPPLAGGRDTQYF
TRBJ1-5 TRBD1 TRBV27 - TGTGCCAGCAGACAGGGGTTAGGCAATCAGCCCCAGCATTTT CASRQGLGNQPQHF
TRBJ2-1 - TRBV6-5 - TGTGCCAGCAGTTACACGGGAGCTACGGTTGAGCAGTTCTTC CASSYTGATVEQFF
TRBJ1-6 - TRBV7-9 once TGTGCCAGCAGCTTTGGGGGGGCTAATTCACCCCTCCACTTT CASSFGGANSPLHF
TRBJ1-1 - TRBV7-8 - TGTGCCAGCAGCTTAGCCCAGACTAACACTGAAGCTTTCTTT CASSLAQTNTEAFF
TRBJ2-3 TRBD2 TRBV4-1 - TGCGCCAGCAGCCCGACTAGCGGGGGGATCACAGATACGCAGTATTTT CASSPTSGGITDTQYF
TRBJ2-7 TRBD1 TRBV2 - TGTGCCAGCAGGCGAGGACGGACAGGGGGCGAATCCTACGAGCAGTACTTC CASRRGRTGGESYEQYF
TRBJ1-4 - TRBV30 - TGTGCCTGGGGCGACAGAAATAATGAAAAACTGTTTTTT CAWGDRNNEKLFF
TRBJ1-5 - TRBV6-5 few TGTGCCAGCCGGGGAGGTAGCAATCAGCCCCAGCATTTT CASRGGSNQPQHF
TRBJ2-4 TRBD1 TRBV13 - TGTGCCAGCAGCTACGGACAGGAGTCGAGGAACATTCAGTACTTC CASSYGQESRNIQYF
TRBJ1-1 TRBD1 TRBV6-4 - TGTGCCAGCAGTGACCGGGACAGGGTAAAAGATAACACTGAAGCTTTCTTT CASSDRDRVKDNTEAFF
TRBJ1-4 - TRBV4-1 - TGCGCCAGCAGCCAACCCGGGACAACTAATGAAAAACTGTTTTTT CASSQPGTTNEKLFF
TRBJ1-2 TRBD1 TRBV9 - TGTGCCAGCAGCCCTTTGGACAGGGTAGGTGGCTACACCTTC CASSPLDRVGGYTF
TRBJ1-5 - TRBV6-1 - TGTGCCAGCACCCCCGGGTTAAATCAGCCCCAGCATTTT CASTPGLNQPQHF
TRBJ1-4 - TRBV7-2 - TGTGCCAGCAGCGTCTCCAGGGTAAATGAAAAACTGTTTTTT CASSVSRVNEKLFF
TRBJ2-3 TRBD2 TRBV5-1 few TGCGCCAGCAGCCTGGGACTAGCGGGGGGTACAGATACGCAGTATTTT CASSLGLAGGTDTQYF
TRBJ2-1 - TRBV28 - TGTGCCAGCAGTTTTCCGGGTGAGCAGTTCTTC CASSFPGEQFF
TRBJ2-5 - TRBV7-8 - TGTGCCAGCAGCTTAGTGGTCAGTAAAGAGACCCAGTACTTC CASSLVVSKETQYF
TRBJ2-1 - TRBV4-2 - - CVPAPGTSLSSYNEQFF
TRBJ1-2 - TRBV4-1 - TGCGCCAGCAGCCAAGATTTATTTTTGGGAGGGGGTAACTATGGCTACACCTTC CASSQDLFLGGGNYGYTF
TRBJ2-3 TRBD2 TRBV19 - TGTGCCAGTAGTGGACTAGCGGCGAGCACAGATACGCAGTATTTT CASSGLAASTDTQYF
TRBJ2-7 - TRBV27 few TGTGCCAGCAGTCCCCTCGGGGTCCAGGAGCAGTACTTC CASSPLGVQEQYF
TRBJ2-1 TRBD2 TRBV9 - TGTGCCAGCAGCGTAAGCGGGGGGCAGGGTGAGCAGTTCTTC CASSVSGGQGEQFF
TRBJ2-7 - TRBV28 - TGTGCCAGCAGACAGGGCCCCTACGAGCAGTACTTC CASRQGPYEQYF
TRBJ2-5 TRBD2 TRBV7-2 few TGTGCCAGCAGCTTAGACTCTAGCGGACAAGAGACCCAGTACTTC CASSLDSSGQETQYF